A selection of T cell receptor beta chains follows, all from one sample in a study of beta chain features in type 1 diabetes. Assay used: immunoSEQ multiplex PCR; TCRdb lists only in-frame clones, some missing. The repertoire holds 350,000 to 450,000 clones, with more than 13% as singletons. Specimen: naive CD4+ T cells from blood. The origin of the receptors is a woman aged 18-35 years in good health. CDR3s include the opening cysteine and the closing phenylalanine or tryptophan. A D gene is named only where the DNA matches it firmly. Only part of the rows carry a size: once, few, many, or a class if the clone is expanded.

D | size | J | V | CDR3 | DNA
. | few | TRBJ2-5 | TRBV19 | CASRGQTTGETQYF | TGTGCCAGTAGAGGACAGACTACCGGAGAGACCCAGTACTTC
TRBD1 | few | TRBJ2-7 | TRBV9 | CASSVAPTGVRTYEQYF | TGTGCCAGCAGCGTAGCTCCAACAGGGGTCAGGACCTACGAGCAGTACTTC
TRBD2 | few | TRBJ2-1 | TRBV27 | CASSLLGRAEEQFF | TGTGCCAGCAGTTTGTTAGGGAGGGCCGAAGAGCAGTTCTTC
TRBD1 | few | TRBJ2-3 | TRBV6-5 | CASTRQGSTDTQYF | TGTGCCAGCACCCGACAGGGTTCCACAGATACGCAGTATTTT
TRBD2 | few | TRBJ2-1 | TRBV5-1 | CASSTGGSQGTYNEQFF | TGCGCCAGCAGCACGGGGGGGTCCCAAGGGACCTACAATGAGCAGTTCTTC
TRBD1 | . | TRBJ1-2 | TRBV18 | CASSANRGIDYGYTF | TGTGCCAGCTCAGCGAACAGGGGTATCGACTATGGCTACACCTTC
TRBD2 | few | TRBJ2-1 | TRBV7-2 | CASSFRTSGDEQFF | TGTGCCAGCAGCTTCAGGACTAGCGGGGATGAGCAGTTCTTC
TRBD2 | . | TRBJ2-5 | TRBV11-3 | CASSPGGQETQYF | TGTGCCAGCAGCCCGGGGGGGCAAGAGACCCAGTACTTC
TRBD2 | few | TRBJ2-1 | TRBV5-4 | CASTLRVAGGMSEQFF | TGTGCCAGCACCCTCCGGGTAGCGGGAGGGATGTCTGAGCAGTTCTTC
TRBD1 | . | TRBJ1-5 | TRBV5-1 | CASGGQPGQPQHF | TGCGCCAGCGGGGGACAGCCTGGACAGCCCCAGCATTTT
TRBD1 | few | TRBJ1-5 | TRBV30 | CAWGQGNQPQHF | TGTGCCTGGGGACAGGGCAATCAGCCCCAGCATTTT
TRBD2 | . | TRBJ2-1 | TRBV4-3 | CASSQDGASGSRNEQFF | TGCGCCAGCAGCCAAGATGGGGCGAGCGGGAGTAGGAATGAGCAGTTCTTC
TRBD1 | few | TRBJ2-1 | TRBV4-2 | CASSSRDRGYNEQFF | TGTGCCAGCAGCAGCCGGGACAGGGGTTACAATGAGCAGTTCTTC
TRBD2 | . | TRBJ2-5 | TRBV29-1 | CSVEILAGHQETQYF | TGCAGCGTTGAAATACTAGCGGGACACCAAGAGACCCAGTACTTC
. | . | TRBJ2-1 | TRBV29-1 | CSAIEPPGEQFF | TGCAGCGCCATCGAACCTCCGGGAGAGCAGTTCTTC
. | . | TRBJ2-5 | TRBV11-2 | CASSLSRVQETQYF | TGTGCCAGCAGCTTATCTCGAGTGCAAGAGACCCAGTACTTC
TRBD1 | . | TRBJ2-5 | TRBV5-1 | CASSFGTGVETQYF | TGCGCCAGCAGCTTCGGGACAGGAGTGGAGACCCAGTACTTC
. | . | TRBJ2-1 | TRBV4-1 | CASSQVGGRRSSSYNEQFF | TGCGCCAGCAGCCAAGTCGGTGGCCGGCGGTCGAGCTCCTACAATGAGCAGTTCTTC